These T cell receptor beta chains were read from a single sample in a study of a mutant IDH1 vaccine in newly diagnosed glioma. The antigens for these receptors are not known. The assay was immunoSEQ multiplex PCR, and TCRdb's table has in-frame clones only and misses some. The sample carries tens of thousands of clones, roughly 85% recorded once. The sample consisted of PBMCs, taken from a glioma patient whose treatment included an IDH1 peptide vaccine. These receptor sequences come from a man between 40 and 49 years old with glioma. Both conserved end residues are part of each CDR3. Each record gives: J gene, V gene, D gene, clone size, CDR3 DNA, CDR3 protein. D genes are given only for firm matches. Clone size is not always given. Where it is, it says once, few, many or a class for expanded clones.

J: TRBJ2-3
V: TRBV29-1
D: NA
size: NA
DNA: TGCAGCGTTGAGGGGCAGGGAGGGGGAGCTACGCAGTATTTT
CDR3: CSVEGQGGGATQYF

J: TRBJ1-1
V: TRBV11-2
D: NA
size: NA
DNA: TGTGCCAGCAGCTTAGATCAGGGTCGACGGCGAACTTTCTTT
CDR3: CASSLDQGRRRTFF

J: TRBJ1-2
V: TRBV11-3
D: TRBD1
size: NA
DNA: TGTGCCAGCAGCTTAGCGACAGGGGGCTCCTATGGCTACACCTTC
CDR3: CASSLATGGSYGYTF

J: TRBJ2-5
V: TRBV7-2
D: NA
size: NA
DNA: TGTGCCAGCAGCCCCTTGCGGGGTCAAGAGACCCAGTACTTC
CDR3: CASSPLRGQETQYF

J: TRBJ1-6
V: TRBV5-4
D: NA
size: NA
DNA: TGTGCCAGCAGCGCGCCCTCTTCACCCCTCCACTTT
CDR3: CASSAPSSPLHF

J: TRBJ2-3
V: TRBV6-5
D: NA
size: NA
DNA: TGTGCCAGCAGTTACTCGGGACGGAAGGGGGATACGCAGTATTTT
CDR3: CASSYSGRKGDTQYF

J: TRBJ2-1
V: TRBV4-3
D: TRBD2
size: few
DNA: TGCGCCAGCAGCCAAGATCGGGCGACTAGCCCCTACAATGAGCAGTTCTTC
CDR3: CASSQDRATSPYNEQFF

J: TRBJ2-1
V: TRBV5-6
D: NA
size: once
DNA: TGTGCCAGCAGCGGGCAGGGGAGCTCCTACAATGAGCAGTTCTTC
CDR3: CASSGQGSSYNEQFF

J: TRBJ2-7
V: TRBV29-1
D: NA
size: NA
DNA: TGCAGCGGTGGACAGAACCACGAGCAGTACTTC
CDR3: CSGGQNHEQYF

J: TRBJ2-1
V: TRBV7-8
D: NA
size: NA
DNA: TGTGCCAGCAGCTTAGGTGGGGGAGCCACATTGCAGTTCTTC
CDR3: CASSLGGGATLQFF

J: TRBJ1-1
V: TRBV5-1
D: TRBD1
size: NA
DNA: TGCGCCAGCAGCTTAAGTATGGGACAGGTAACTGAAGCTTTCTTT
CDR3: CASSLSMGQVTEAFF

J: TRBJ2-7
V: TRBV2
D: NA
size: once
DNA: TGTGCCAGCAGTGAAGGGGGGAGCTCCTACGAGCAGTACTTC
CDR3: CASSEGGSSYEQYF

J: TRBJ1-5
V: TRBV20-1
D: NA
size: medium-sized
DNA: TGCAGTGCTAGTATCGGAGGGCCCCAGCATTTT
CDR3: CSASIGGPQHF

J: TRBJ2-7
V: TRBV7-9
D: NA
size: NA
DNA: TGTGCCAGCAGCTTGCCAGCAGCCTACGAGCAGTACTTC
CDR3: CASSLPAAYEQYF

J: TRBJ1-2
V: TRBV7-2
D: TRBD1
size: NA
DNA: TGTGCCAGCAGCACCGACAGGGTTGGCTACACCTTC
CDR3: CASSTDRVGYTF

J: TRBJ2-1
V: TRBV2
D: TRBD2
size: once
DNA: TGTGCCAGCAATCTACTAGCGGCTGACTACAATGAGCAGTTCTTC
CDR3: CASNLLAADYNEQFF

J: TRBJ2-3
V: TRBV28
D: TRBD1
size: NA
DNA: TGTGCCAGCAGTTTGAGGGACAGTAGCACAGATACGCAGTATTTT
CDR3: CASSLRDSSTDTQYF

J: TRBJ2-1
V: TRBV5-1
D: TRBD1
size: NA
DNA: TGCGCCAGCAGCACTACAGGGGGCCCCACTAGGTACAATGAGCAGTTCTTC
CDR3: CASSTTGGPTRYNEQFF

J: TRBJ1-2
V: TRBV6-1
D: NA
size: NA
DNA: TGTGCCAGCAACCTGAGGGGTGGAGACTATGGCTACACCTTC
CDR3: CASNLRGGDYGYTF

J: TRBJ2-5
V: TRBV27
D: TRBD2
size: NA
DNA: TGTGCCAGCAGGGCGGGACTAGCGGGCTTAGAGACCCAGTACTTC
CDR3: CASRAGLAGLETQYF

J: TRBJ1-5
V: TRBV19
D: NA
size: NA
DNA: TGTGCCAGTAGTAGGACAGCGCTCAATCAGCCCCAGCATTTT
CDR3: CASSRTALNQPQHF

J: TRBJ1-3
V: TRBV5-1
D: NA
size: NA
DNA: TGCGCCAGCACCCCCGGGGACTCTGGAAACACCATATATTTT
CDR3: CASTPGDSGNTIYF

J: TRBJ2-1
V: TRBV7-7
D: TRBD2
size: once
DNA: TGTGCCAGCAGATCGACCCCAGCGGGAGGGCCTCTGTTCTTC
CDR3: CASRSTPAGGPLFF

J: TRBJ2-1
V: TRBV5-1
D: TRBD2
size: NA
DNA: TGCGCCAGCAGCCTTGTAGCCTATAGGGCGGGAGGCCCGCCTTCGGAGCAGTTCTTC
CDR3: CASSLVAYRAGGPPSEQFF

J: TRBJ1-1
V: TRBV27
D: NA
size: once
DNA: TGTGCCAGCAGCCCCGGAGGCCTGGCCACTGAAGCTTTCTTT
CDR3: CASSPGGLATEAFF

J: TRBJ2-7
V: TRBV15
D: TRBD2
size: NA
DNA: TGTGCCACCAGCAGAGATCAATGGGCGGGGGACTCCTACGAGCAGTACTTC
CDR3: CATSRDQWAGDSYEQYF

J: TRBJ1-2
V: TRBV5-1
D: NA
size: NA
DNA: TGCGCCAGCAGCTTGGTGGGGACGGTCGGCTCTAACTATGGCTACACCTTC
CDR3: CASSLVGTVGSNYGYTF

J: TRBJ2-1
V: TRBV30
D: NA
size: NA
DNA: TGTGCCTGGAGTGAAAAACCGGGAAGGGCCCAGCAGTTCTTC
CDR3: CAWSEKPGRAQQFF